This TCR beta chain was identified in a study of early T cells in non-severe SARS-CoV-2 infection. Study-level information: Chains were unpaired, as sequencing was done on bulk RNA from unsorted whole blood. The study's findings and limits: The matching step, a VDJdb search, favored anti-spike CD8 responses and missed private and CD4 specificities.

The CDR3 is 16 amino acids. V was pared by 5 bases and J by 2 bases, with 9 bases of the junction left unmatched. This clonotype was counted ten times or more. What it recognizes is unknown. As part of library construction, unique molecular identifiers were attached to individual cDNA molecules. TCRdb ran MiXCR on the 5' RACE reads and lists one entry per CDR3 protein. The sample lists approximately 37,000 distinct CDR3 sequences; approximately 8% were seen once. The sequencing used whole blood, collected at baseline. The source of this sequence is an adult who was a healthcare worker with PCR-confirmed SARS-CoV-2 infection or an uninfected control (not recorded which). The chain is built from TRBV12-3 or TRBV12-4 and TRBJ2-3, with 8 positions matching TRBD2. In DNA form, the CDR3 reads TGTGCCAGCAGTCCCCGCGGAGCGGGGGCCACAGATACGCAGTATTTT. Translating it yields CASSPRGAGATDTQYF.